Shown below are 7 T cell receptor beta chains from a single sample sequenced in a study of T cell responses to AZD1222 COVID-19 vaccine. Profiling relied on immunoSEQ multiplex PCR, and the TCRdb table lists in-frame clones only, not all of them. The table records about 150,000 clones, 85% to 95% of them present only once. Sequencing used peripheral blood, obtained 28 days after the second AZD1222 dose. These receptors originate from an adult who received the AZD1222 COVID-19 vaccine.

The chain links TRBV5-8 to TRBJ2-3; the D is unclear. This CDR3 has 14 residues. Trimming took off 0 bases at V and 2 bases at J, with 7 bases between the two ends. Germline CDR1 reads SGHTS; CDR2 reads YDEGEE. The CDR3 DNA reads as TGTGCCAGCAGCTTGGCGGGCTCCACAGATACGCAGTATTTT. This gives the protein CASSLAGSTDTQYF.

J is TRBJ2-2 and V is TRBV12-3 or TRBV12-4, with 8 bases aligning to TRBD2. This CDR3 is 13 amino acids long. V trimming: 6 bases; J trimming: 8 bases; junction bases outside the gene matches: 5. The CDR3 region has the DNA TGTGCCAGCAGCTATAGCGGGATTGGGGAGCTGTTTTTT. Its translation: CASSYSGIGELFF.

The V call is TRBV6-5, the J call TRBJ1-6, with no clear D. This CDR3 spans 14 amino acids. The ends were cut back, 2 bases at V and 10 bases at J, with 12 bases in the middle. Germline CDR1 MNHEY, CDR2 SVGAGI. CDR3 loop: CASSYRSGDSPLHF. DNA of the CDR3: TGTGCCAGCAGTTACCGATCAGGCGACTCACCCCTCCACTTT.

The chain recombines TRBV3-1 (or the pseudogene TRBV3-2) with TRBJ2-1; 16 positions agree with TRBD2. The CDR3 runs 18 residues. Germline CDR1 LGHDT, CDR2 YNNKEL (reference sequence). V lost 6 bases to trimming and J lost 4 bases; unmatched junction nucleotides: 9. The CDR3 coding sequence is TGTGCCAGCAGGCCAGGGACTAGCGGGGGGGCTAGGTACAATGAGCAGTTCTTC. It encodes CASRPGTSGGARYNEQFF.

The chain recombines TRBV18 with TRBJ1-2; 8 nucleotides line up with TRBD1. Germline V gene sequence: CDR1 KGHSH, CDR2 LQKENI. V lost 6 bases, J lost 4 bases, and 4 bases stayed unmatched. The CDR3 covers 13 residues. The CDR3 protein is CASSPGQVYGYTF. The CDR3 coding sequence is TGTGCCAGCTCGCCGGGACAGGTCTATGGCTACACCTTC.

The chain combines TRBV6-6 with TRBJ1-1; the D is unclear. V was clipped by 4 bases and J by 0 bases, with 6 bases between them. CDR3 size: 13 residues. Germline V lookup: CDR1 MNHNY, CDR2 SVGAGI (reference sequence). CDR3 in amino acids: CASSFRVNTEAFF. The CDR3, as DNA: TGTGCCAGCAGTTTCCGGGTGAACACTGAAGCTTTCTTT.

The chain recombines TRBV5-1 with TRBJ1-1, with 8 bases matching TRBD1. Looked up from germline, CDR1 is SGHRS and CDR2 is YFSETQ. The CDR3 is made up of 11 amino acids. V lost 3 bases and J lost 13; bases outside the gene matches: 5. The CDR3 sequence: CASSSTGENFF. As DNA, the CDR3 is TGCGCCAGCAGCTCGACAGGGGAGAATTTCTTT.